Following are 8 T cell receptor beta chains from one sample sequenced in a study of T cells in narcolepsy. Sequencing used immunoSEQ multiplex PCR; TCRdb keeps in-frame clones, though not all of them. The sample yields around 32,000 clones, around 79% seen once. The specimen was CD45RA- memory CD4+ T cells from PBMCs. The receptors come from a human donor with narcolepsy.

The V gene is TRBV2, the J gene TRBJ1-2; D may be TRBD1 (5 bases). This CDR3 is 14 amino acids long. CDR1 is SNHLY, CDR2 FYNNEI, per germline. Trimming took off 3 bases at V and 4 bases at J, with 12 bases between the two ends. The CDR3 DNA sequence: TGTGCCAGCAGTGACAGGGACCTGATCTATGGCTACACCTTC. Protein product: CASSDRDLIYGYTF.

The V and J genes are TRBV6-1 and TRBJ2-3; possible D gene TRBD1, 6 bases. The CDR3 spans 14 residues. The V gene's germline CDR1 is MNHNS and CDR2 SASEGT. V lost 6 bases and J 2 bases, leaving 12 bases between the germline ends. CDR3: CASRIWTATDTQYF. DNA for the CDR3: TGTGCCAGCAGAATTTGGACAGCCACAGATACGCAGTATTTT.

The V and J genes are TRBV28 and TRBJ1-1; TRBD1 agrees at 7 bases. The CDR3 is 15 residues long. Germline CDR1 is MDHEN and CDR2 is SYDVKM. V lost 7 bases to trimming and J lost 4 bases; unmatched junction nucleotides: 12. The CDR3 here is CASKDTGEHGTEAFF. The CDR3 DNA follows: TGTGCCAGCAAAGATACAGGGGAACATGGCACTGAAGCTTTCTTT.

The V gene is TRBV28, the J gene TRBJ2-1, with 15 bases matching TRBD2. This CDR3 spans 17 amino acids. The junction had 4 bases not matched to a gene; V was cut back by 2 bases and J by 5 bases. CDR1 and CDR2 (germline): MDHEN, SYDVKM. CDR3 in DNA: TGTGCCAGCAGTTTACCCTGGACTAGCGGGAGGGACAATGAGCAGTTCTTC. It encodes CASSLPWTSGRDNEQFF.

This clone came up a few times. The chain links TRBV20-1 to TRBJ1-1; D gene uncertain. Germline V gene data show CDR1 as DFQATT and CDR2 as SNEGSKA (reference sequence). V lost 0 bases to trimming and J lost 7 bases, with 6 bases between them. The CDR3 consists of 11 residues. CDR3 amino acids: CSARERIEAFF. In DNA form, the CDR3 reads TGCAGTGCTAGAGAACGGATTGAAGCTTTCTTT.

The chain couples TRBV5-8 to TRBJ2-7; D call uncertain. Trimming shortened V by 6 bases and J by 2 bases, and 21 bases separated the two germline ends. This CDR3 is 16 amino acids long. In germline, CDR1 is SGHTS, CDR2 YDEGEE. CDR3 sequence reads: CASTMAAFPRTYEQYF. The DNA for the CDR3 is TGTGCCAGCACCATGGCGGCCTTCCCCCGCACCTACGAGCAGTACTTC.

Remarks on this clone: One junction end does not reproduce the germline sequence, and a read error may be involved. The chain uses TRBV6-5 and TRBJ2-7, with a tentative D call TRBD1 (5 bases). Germline V gene data show CDR1 as MNHEY and CDR2 as SVGAGI. CDR3 size: 13 residues. The CDR3 reads CATSQGLGYEQYF. CDR3 bases: TGTGCCACCAGTCAGGGTTTAGGCTACGAGCAGTACTTC.

The chain joins TRBV5-1 to TRBJ2-2; no reliable D call. The V gene's germline CDR1 is SGHRS and CDR2 YFSETQ. CDR3 length equals 14 residues. V was pared by 2 bases and J by 1 base, with 6 bases between. CDR3 DNA: TGCGCCAGCAGCTTTTCGGGGAACACCGGGGAGCTGTTTTTT. This gives the protein CASSFSGNTGELFF.